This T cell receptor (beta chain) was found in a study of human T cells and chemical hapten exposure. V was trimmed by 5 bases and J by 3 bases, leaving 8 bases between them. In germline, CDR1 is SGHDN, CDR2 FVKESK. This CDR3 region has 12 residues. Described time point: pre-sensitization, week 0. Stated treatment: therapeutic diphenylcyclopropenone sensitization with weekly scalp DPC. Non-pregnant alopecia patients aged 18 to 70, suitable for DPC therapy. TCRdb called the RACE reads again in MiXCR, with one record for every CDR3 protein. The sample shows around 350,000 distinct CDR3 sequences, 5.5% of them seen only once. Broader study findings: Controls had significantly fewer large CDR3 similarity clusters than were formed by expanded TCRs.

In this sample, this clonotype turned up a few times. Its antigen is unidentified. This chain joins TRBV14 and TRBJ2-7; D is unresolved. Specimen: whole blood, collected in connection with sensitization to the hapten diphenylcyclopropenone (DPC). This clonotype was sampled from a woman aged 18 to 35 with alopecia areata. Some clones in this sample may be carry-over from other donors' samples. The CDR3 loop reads CASSYTVYEQYF. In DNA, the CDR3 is TGTGCCAGCAGCTACACAGTCTACGAGCAGTACTTC.